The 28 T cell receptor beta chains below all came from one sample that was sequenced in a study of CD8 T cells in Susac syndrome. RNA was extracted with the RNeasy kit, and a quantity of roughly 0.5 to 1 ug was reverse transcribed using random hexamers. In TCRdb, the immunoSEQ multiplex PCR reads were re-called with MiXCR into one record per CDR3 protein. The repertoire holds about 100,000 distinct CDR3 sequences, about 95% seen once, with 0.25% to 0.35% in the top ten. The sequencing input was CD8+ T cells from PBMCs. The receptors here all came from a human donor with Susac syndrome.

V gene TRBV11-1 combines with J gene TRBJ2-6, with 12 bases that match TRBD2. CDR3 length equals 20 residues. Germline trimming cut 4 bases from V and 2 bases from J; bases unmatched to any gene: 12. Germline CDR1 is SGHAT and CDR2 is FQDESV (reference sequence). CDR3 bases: TGTGCCAGCAGCTCCGGACTAGCGGGGTTCCCCCTTCCTGGGGCCAACGTCCTGACTTTC. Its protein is CASSSGLAGFPLPGANVLTF.

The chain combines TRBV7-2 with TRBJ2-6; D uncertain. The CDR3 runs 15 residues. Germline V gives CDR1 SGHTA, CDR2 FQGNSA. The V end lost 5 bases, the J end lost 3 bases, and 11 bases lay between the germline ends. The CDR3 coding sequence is TGTGCCAGCAGCCGTAGCTGGGATGGGGCCAACGTCCTGACTTTC. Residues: CASSRSWDGANVLTF.

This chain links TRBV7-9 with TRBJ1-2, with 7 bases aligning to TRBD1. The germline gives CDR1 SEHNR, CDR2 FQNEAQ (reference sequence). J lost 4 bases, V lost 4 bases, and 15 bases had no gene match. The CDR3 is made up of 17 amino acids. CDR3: CASSSRGQARGIYGYTF. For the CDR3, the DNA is TGTGCCAGCAGCTCCCGAGGACAGGCCCGGGGGATCTATGGCTACACCTTC.

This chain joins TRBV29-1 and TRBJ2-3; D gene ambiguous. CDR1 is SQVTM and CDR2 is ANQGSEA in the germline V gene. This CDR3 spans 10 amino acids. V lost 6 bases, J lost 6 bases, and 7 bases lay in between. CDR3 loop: CSVHSDTQYF. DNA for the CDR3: TGCAGCGTCCACAGTGATACGCAGTATTTT.

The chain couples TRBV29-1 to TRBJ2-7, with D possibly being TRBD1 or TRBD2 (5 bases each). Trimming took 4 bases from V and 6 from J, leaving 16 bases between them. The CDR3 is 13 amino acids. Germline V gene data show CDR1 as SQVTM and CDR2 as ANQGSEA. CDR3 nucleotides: TGCAGCGTTGGGGGCCGGGACGACGGCGAGCAGTACTTC. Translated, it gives CSVGGRDDGEQYF.

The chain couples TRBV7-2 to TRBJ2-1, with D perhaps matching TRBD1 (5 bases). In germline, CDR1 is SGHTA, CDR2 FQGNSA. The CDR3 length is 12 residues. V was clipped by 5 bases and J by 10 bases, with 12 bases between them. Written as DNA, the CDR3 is TGTGCCAGCAGCCCCCTTGGGGCCGAGCAGTTCTTC. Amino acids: CASSPLGAEQFF. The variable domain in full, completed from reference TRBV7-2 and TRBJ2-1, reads GAGVSQSPSNKVTEKGKDVELRCDPISGHTALYWYRQSLGQGLEFLIYFQGNSAPDKSGLPSDRFSAERTGGSVSTLTIQRTQQEDSAVYLCASSPLGAEQFFGPGTRLTVL.

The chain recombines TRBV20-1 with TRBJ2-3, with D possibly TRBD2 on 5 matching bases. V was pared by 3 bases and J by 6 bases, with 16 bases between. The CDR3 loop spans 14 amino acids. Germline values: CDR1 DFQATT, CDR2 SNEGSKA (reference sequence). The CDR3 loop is CSARPGGGPDTQYF. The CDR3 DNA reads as TGCAGTGCTAGGCCAGGAGGCGGGCCGGATACGCAGTATTTT.

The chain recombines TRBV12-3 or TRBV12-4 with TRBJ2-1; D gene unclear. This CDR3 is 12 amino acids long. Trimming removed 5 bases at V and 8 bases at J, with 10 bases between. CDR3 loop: CASSRRTDEQFF. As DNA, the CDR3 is TGTGCCAGCAGTCGGAGAACCGATGAGCAGTTCTTC.

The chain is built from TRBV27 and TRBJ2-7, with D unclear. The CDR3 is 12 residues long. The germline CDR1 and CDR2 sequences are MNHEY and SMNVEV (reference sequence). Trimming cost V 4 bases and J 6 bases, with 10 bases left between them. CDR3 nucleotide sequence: TGTGCCAGCAGTTCTGCGGCTAGCGAGCAGTACTTC. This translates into CASSSAASEQYF.

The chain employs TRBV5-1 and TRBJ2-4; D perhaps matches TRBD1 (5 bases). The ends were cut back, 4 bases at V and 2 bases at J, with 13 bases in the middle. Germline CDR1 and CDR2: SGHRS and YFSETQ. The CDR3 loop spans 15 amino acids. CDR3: CASSLPTEPKNIQYF. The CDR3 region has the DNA TGCGCCAGCAGCCTACCGACAGAACCCAAAAACATTCAGTACTTC.

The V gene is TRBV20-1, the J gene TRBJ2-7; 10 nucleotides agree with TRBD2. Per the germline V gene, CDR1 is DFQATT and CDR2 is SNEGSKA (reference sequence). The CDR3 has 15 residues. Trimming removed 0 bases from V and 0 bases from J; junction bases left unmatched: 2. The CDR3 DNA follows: TGCAGTGCTAGAGACGGGACTAGCGACTCCTACGAGCAGTACTTC. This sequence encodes CSARDGTSDSYEQYF.

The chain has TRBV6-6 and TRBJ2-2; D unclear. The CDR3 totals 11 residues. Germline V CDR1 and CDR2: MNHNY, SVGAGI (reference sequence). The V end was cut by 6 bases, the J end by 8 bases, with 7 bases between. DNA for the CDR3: TGTGCCAGCAGCGATATGGGGGAGCTGTTTTTT. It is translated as CASSDMGELFF.

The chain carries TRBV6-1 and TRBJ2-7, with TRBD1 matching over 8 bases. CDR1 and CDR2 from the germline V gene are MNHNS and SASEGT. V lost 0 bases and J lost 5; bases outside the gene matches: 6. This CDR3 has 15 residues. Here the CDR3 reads CASSEAWTGNDEQYF. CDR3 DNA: TGTGCCAGCAGTGAAGCGTGGACAGGGAACGACGAGCAGTACTTC.

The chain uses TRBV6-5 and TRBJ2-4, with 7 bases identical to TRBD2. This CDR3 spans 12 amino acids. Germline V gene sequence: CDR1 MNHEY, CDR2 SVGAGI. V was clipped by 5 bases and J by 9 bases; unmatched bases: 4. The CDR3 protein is CASSRGGGIQYF. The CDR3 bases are TGTGCCAGCAGTCGGGGCGGGGGCATTCAGTACTTC.

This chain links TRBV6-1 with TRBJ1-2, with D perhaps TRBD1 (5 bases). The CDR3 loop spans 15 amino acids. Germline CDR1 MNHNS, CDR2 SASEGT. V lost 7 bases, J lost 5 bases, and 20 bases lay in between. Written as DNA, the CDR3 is TGTGCCAGCATGGACACGACAGATTACCATTATGGCTACACCTTC. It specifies CASMDTTDYHYGYTF.

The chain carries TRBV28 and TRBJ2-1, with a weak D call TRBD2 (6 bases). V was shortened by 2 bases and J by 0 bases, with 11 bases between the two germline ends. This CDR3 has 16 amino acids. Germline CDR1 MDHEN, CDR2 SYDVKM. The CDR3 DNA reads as TGTGCCAGCAGTTTAGGGGCGGGGTTCTCCTACAATGAGCAGTTCTTC. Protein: CASSLGAGFSYNEQFF.

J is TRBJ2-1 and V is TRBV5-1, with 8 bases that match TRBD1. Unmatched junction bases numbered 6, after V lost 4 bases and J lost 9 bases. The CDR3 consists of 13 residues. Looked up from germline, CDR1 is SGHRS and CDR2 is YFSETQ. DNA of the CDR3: TGCGCCAGCAGCCCTGAGACAGGGGCTGAGCAGTTCTTC. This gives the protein CASSPETGAEQFF.

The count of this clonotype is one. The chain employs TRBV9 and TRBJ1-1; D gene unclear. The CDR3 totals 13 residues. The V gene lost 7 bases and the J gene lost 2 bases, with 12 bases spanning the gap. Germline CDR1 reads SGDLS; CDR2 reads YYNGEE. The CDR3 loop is CASSQAANTEAFF. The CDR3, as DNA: TGTGCCAGCTCCCAGGCGGCTAACACTGAAGCTTTCTTT.

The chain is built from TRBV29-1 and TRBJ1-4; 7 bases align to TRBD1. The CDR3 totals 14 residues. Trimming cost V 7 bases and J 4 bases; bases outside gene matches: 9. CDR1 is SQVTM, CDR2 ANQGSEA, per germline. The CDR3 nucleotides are TGCAGCGCCGCAGGACAGGCGAATAATGAAAAACTGTTTTTT. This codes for CSAAGQANNEKLFF.

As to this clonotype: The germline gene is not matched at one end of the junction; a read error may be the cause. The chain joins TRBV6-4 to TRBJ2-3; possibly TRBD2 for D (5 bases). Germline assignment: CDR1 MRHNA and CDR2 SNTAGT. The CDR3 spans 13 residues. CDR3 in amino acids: CASSGGSTDTQYF. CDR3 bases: TGTGCCAGTAGTGGCGGGAGCACAGATACGCAGTATTTT.

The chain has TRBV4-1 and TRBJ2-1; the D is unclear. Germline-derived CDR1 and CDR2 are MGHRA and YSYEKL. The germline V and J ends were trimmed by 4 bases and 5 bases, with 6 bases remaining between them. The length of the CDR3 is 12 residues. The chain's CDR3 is CASSRRDNEQFF. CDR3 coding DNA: TGCGCCAGCAGCCGGCGCGACAATGAGCAGTTCTTC.

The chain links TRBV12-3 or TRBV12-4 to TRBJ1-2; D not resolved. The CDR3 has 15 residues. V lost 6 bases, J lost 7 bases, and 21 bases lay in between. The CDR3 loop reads CASSQTPGRPAGYTF. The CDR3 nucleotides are TGTGCCAGCAGCCAAACCCCGGGCAGGCCGGCTGGCTACACCTTC.

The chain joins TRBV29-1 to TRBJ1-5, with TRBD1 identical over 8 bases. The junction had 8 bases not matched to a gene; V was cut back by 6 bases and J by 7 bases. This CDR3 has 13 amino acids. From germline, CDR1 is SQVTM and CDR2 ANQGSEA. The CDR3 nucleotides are TGCAGCGTACAAACAGGGGGAGGGCAGCCCCAGCATTTT. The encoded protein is CSVQTGGGQPQHF.

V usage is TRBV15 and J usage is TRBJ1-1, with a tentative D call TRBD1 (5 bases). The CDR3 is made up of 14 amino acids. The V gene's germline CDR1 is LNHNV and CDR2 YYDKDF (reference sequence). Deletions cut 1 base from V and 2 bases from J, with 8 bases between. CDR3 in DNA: TGTGCCACCAGCAGAGGGGGGACCAACACTGAAGCTTTCTTT. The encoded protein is CATSRGGTNTEAFF.

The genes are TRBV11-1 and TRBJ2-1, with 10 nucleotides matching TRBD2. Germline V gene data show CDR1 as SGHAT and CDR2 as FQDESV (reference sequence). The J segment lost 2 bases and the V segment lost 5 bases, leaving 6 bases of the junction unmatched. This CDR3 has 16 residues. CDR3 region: CASSNRAGGPYNEQFF. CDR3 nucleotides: TGTGCCAGCAGCAACCGAGCGGGAGGGCCCTACAATGAGCAGTTCTTC.

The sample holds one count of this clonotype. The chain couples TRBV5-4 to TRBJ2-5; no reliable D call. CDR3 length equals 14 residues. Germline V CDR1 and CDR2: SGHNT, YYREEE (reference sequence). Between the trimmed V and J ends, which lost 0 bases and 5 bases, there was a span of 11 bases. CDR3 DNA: TGTGCCAGCAGCTTGGCCATGGTGATCGAGACCCAGTACTTC. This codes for CASSLAMVIETQYF. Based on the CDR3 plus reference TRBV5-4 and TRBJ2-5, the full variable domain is ETGVTQSPTHLIKTRGQQVTLRCSSQSGHNTVSWYQQALGQGPQFIFQYYREEENGRGNFPPRFSGLQFPNYSSELNVNALELDDSALYLCASSLAMVIETQYFGPGTRLLVL.

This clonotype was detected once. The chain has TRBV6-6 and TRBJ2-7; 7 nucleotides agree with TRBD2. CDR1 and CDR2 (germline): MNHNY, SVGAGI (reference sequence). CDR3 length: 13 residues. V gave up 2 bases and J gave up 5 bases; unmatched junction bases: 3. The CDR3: CASSYPRGDEQYF. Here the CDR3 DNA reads TGTGCCAGCAGTTACCCCCGGGGGGACGAGCAGTACTTC.

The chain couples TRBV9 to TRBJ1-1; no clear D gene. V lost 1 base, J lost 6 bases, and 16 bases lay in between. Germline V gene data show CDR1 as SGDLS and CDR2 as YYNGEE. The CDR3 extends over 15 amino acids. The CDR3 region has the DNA TGTGCCAGCAGCGTACCCCCGCTTTGGAGCGCTGAAGCTTTCTTT. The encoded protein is CASSVPPLWSAEAFF.